This T cell receptor (beta chain) was identified in a study of cytomegalovirus exposure and HLA in healthy donors. Regarding the study as a whole: Listed as cytomegalovirus-associated were 150 to 200 TCR beta chains. Later genetic work tied a missense DCLRE1C variant to beta-chain V and J trimming. Productive status was seen about 90% or about 30% of the time for most TCR beta V segments in an earlier analysis.

On this clone: Its antigen is as yet unknown.

The V and J ends lost 5 bases and 2 bases respectively, with 16 bases between them. The CDR3 is 16 residues long. The germline CDR1 and CDR2 sequences are MDHEN and SYDVKM. The primer mix had 60 Vbeta and 13 Jbeta primers. Assay used: immunoSEQ multiplex PCR; TCRdb lists only in-frame clones, some missing. The data show about 200,000 clones, with 75% to 85% seen just once and 2.5% to 3.5% held by the top ten. This receptor was obtained from a woman between 35 and 50 years old in good health and CMV-seronegative. The sequencing sample was made of PBMCs. The chain is built from TRBV28 and TRBJ1-3, with a weak D call TRBD1 (6 bases). The CDR3 DNA follows: TGTGCCAGCAGTCCATCGACAGGCCCTCCTGGAAACACCATATATTTT. This codes for CASSPSTGPPGNTIYF.